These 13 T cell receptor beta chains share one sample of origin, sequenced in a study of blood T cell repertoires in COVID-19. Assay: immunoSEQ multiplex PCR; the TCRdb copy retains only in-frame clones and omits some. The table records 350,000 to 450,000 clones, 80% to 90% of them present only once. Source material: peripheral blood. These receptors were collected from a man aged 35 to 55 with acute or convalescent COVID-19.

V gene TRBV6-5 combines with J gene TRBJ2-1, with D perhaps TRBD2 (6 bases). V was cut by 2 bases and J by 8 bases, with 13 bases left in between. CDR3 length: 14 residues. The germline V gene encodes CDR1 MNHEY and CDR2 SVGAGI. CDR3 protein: CASSYGGLGDEQFF. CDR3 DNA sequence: TGTGCCAGCAGTTACGGGGGGTTGGGTGATGAGCAGTTCTTC.

CDR3: CASRPEPGGLTDTQYF. The CDR3 nucleotides read TGTGCCAGCAGACCTGAACCGGGAGGACTCACAGATACGCAGTATTTT. V usage is TRBV27 and J usage is TRBJ2-3, with 7 bases fitting TRBD2. This CDR3 has 16 residues. V lost 6 bases, J lost 2 bases, and 11 bases stayed unmatched. CDR1 and CDR2 from the germline V gene are MNHEY and SMNVEV (reference sequence).

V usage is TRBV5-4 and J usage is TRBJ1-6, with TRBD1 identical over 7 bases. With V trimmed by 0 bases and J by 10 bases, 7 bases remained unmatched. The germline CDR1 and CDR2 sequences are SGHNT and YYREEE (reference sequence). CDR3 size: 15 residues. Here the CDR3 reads CASSLDRGTGSPLHF. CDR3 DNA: TGTGCCAGCAGCTTGGACAGGGGAACAGGGTCACCCCTCCACTTT.

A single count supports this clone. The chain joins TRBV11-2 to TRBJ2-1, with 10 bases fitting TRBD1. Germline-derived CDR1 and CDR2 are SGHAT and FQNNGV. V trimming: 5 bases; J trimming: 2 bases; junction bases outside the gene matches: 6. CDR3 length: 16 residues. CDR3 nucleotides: TGTGCCAGCAGCCAGGGACAGGGGTTCACCTACAATGAGCAGTTCTTC. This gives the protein CASSQGQGFTYNEQFF.

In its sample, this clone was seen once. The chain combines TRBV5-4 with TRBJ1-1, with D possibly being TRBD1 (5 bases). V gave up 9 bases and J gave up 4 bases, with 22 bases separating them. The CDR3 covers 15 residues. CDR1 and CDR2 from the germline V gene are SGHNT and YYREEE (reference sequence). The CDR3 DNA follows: TGTGCCACTTCCTCTCGCCGGGGGATAGGCACTGAAGCTTTCTTT. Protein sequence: CATSSRRGIGTEAFF.

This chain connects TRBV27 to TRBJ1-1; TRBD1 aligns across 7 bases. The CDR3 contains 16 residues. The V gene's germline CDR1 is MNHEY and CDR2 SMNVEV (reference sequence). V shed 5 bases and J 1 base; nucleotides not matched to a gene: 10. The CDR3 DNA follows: TGTGCCAGCAGTATTATGCCATACAGGGGGAACACTGAAGCTTTCTTT. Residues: CASSIMPYRGNTEAFF.

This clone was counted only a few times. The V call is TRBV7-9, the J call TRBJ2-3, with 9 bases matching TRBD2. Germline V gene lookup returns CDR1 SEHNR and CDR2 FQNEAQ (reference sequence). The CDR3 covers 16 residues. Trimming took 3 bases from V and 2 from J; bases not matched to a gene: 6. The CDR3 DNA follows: TGTGCCAGCAGCTTTAGCGGGGGAGCTGTCACAGATACGCAGTATTTT. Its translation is CASSFSGGAVTDTQYF.

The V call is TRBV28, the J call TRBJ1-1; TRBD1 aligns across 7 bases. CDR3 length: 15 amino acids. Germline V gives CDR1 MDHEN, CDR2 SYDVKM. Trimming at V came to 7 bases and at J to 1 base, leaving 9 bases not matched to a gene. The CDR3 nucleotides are TGTGCCAGCACCTCTCACAGGGGAAAGAACACTGAAGCTTTCTTT. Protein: CASTSHRGKNTEAFF.

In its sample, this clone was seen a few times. DNA of the CDR3: TGCGCCAGCAGCCAACTAGGGGGCTACGACGAGCAGTACTTC. Translating gives CASSQLGGYDEQYF. The V gene is TRBV4-1, the J gene TRBJ2-7; 7 bases are a match to TRBD1. Germline V gene lookup returns CDR1 MGHRA and CDR2 YSYEKL. Losses at the gene ends were 2 bases for V and 5 bases for J; bases not matched to a gene: 6. This CDR3 has 14 amino acids.

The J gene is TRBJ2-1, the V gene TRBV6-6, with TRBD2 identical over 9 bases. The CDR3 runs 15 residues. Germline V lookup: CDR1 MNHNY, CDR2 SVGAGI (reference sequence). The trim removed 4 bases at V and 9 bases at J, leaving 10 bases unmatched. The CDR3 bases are TGTGCCAGCAGTTCCCGGGATAGCGGGAGACTTGAGCAGTTCTTC. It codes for CASSSRDSGRLEQFF.

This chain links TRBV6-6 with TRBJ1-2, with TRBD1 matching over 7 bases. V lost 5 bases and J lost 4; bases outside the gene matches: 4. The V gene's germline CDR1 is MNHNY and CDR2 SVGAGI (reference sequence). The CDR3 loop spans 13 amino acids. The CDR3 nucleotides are TGTGCCAGCAGTCGACAGGGTAGCTATGGCTACACCTTC. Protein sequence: CASSRQGSYGYTF.

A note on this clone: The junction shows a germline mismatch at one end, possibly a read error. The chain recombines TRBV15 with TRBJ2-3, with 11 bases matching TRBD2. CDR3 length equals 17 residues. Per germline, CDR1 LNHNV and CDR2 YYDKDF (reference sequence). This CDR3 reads CATSGDLAGGRRDTQYF. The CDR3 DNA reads TGTGCCACCAGCGGAGACCTAGCGGGGGGCCGGAGAGATACGCAGTATTTT.

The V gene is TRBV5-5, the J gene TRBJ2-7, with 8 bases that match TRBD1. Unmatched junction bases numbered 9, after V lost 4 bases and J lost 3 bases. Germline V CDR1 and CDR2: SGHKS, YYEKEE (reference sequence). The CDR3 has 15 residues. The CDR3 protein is CASSPGGTGLYEQYF. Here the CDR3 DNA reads TGTGCCAGCAGCCCCGGCGGGACAGGTCTCTACGAGCAGTACTTC.